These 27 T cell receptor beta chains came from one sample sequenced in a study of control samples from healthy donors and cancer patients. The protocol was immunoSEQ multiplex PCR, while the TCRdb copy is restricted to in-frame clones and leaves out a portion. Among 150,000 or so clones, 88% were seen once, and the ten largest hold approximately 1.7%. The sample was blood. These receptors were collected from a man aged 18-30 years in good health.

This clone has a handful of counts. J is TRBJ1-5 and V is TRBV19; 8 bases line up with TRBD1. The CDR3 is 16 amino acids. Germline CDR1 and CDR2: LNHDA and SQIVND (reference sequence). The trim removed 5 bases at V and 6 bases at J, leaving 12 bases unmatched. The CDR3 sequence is CASSDFGTGAFQPQHF. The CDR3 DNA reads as TGTGCCAGTAGTGACTTCGGGACAGGTGCTTTTCAGCCCCAGCATTTT.

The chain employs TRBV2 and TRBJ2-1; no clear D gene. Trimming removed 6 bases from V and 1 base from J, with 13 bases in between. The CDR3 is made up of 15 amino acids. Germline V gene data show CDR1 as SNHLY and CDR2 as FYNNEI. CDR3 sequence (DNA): TGTGCCAGCAGAGGTACGGGTGGGTCCTACAATGAGCAGTTCTTC. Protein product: CASRGTGGSYNEQFF.

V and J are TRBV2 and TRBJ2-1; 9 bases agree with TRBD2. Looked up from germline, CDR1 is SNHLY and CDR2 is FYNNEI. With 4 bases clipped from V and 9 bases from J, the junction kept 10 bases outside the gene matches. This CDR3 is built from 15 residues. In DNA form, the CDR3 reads TGTGCCAGCAGTGCGAAGGGACTAGCAGGCGGTGAGCAGTTCTTC. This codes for CASSAKGLAGGEQFF. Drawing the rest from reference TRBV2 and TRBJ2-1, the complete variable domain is EPEVTQTPSHQVTQMGQEVILRCVPISNHLYFYWYRQILGQKVEFLVSFYNNEISEKSEIFDDQFSVERPDGSNFTLKIRSTKLEDSAMYFCASSAKGLAGGEQFFGPGTRLTVL.

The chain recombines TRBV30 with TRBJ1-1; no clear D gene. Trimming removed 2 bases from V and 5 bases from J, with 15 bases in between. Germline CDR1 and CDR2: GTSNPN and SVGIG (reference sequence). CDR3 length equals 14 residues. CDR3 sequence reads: CAWSYAAQRTEAFF. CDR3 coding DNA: TGTGCCTGGAGTTATGCGGCCCAGAGGACTGAAGCTTTCTTT.

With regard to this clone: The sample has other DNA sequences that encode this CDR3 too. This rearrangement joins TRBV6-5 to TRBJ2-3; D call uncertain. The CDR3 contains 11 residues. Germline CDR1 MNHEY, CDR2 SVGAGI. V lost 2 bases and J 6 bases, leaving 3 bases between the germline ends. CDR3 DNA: TGTGCCAGCAGTTACGGGGATACGCAGTATTTT. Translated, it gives CASSYGDTQYF.

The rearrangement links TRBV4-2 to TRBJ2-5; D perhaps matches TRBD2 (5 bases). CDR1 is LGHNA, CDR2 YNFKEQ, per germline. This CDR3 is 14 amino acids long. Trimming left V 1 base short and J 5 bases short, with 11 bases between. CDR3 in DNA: TGTGCCAGCAGCCAAGTGGAACGGGATGAGACCCAGTACTTC. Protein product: CASSQVERDETQYF.

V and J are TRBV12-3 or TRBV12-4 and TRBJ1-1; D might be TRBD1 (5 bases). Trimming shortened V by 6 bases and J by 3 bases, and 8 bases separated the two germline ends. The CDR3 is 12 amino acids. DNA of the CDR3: TGTGCCAGCAGGGACACCTACACTGAAGCTTTCTTT. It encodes CASRDTYTEAFF.

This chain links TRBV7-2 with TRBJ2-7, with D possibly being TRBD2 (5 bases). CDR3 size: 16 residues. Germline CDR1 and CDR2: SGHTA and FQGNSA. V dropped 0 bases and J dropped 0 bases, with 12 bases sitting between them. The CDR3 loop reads CASSLAPSSGSYEQYF. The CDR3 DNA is TGTGCCAGCAGCTTAGCGCCTAGCTCCGGCTCCTACGAGCAGTACTTC.

CDR3 region: CSVDPWTGNTEAFF. The CDR3 DNA reads as TGCAGCGTTGATCCCTGGACAGGTAACACTGAAGCTTTCTTT. The V call is TRBV29-1, the J call TRBJ1-1; 7 bases are a match to TRBD1. The CDR3 has 14 amino acids. V trimming: 3 bases; J trimming: 2 bases; junction bases outside the gene matches: 6. Germline V gene lookup returns CDR1 SQVTM and CDR2 ANQGSEA.

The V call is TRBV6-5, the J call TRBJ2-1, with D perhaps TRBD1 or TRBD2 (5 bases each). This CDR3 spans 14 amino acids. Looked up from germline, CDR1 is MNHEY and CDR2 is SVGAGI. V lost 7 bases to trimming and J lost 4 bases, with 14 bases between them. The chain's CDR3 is CASNRGGPYNEQFF. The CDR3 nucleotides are TGTGCCAGCAATCGGGGCGGGCCGTACAATGAGCAGTTCTTC.

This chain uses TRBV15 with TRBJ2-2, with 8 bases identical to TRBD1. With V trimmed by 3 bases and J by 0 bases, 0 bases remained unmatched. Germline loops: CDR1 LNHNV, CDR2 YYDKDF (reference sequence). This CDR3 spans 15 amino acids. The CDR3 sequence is CATSSRGPNTGELFF. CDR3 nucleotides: TGTGCCACCAGCAGCAGGGGGCCGAACACCGGGGAGCTGTTTTTT.

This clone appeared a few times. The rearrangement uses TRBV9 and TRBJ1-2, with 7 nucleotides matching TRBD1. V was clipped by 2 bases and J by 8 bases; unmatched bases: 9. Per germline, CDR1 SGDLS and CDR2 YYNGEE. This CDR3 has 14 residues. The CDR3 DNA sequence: TGTGCCAGCAGCGTGGTTACAGGGGCGAGGGGCTACACCTTC. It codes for CASSVVTGARGYTF.

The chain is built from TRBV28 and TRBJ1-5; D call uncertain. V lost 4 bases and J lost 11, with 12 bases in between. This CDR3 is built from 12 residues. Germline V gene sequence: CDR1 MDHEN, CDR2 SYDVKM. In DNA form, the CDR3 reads TGTGCCAGCAGTTCCCCGGAGAGAGCCCAGCATTTT. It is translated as CASSSPERAQHF. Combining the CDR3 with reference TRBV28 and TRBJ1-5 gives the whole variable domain DVKVTQSSRYLVKRTGEKVFLECVQDMDHENMFWYRQDPGLGLRLIYFSYDVKMKEKGDIPEGYSVSREKKERFSLILESASTNQTSMYLCASSSPERAQHFGDGTRLSIL.

Here the CDR3 DNA reads TGTGCCAGCAGTCTGGGGGGGTTCGAGACCCAGTACTTC. Residues: CASSLGGFETQYF. The chain has TRBV5-5 and TRBJ2-5, with 7 positions matching TRBD2. The V segment lost 5 bases and the J segment 5 bases; nucleotides outside the gene matches: 6. The CDR3 runs 13 residues. Germline V gene sequence: CDR1 SGHKS, CDR2 YYEKEE (reference sequence).

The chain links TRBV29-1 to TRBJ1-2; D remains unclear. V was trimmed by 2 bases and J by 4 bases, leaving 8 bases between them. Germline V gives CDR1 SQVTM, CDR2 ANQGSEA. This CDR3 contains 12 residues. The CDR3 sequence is CSVESPFYGYTF. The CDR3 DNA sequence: TGCAGCGTTGAATCGCCGTTCTATGGCTACACCTTC. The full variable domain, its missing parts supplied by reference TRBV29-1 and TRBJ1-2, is SAVISQKPSRDICQRGTSLTIQCQVDSQVTMMFWYRQQPGQSLTLIATANQGSEATYESGFVIDKFPISRPNLTFSTLTVSNMSPEDSSIYLCSVESPFYGYTFGSGTRLTVV.

The CDR3 DNA reads TGTGCCAGTACAGAGACCCGGGACACCTACGAGCAGTACTTC. Its translation is CASTETRDTYEQYF. This chain joins TRBV19 and TRBJ2-7; tentative D call: TRBD1 (6 bases). This CDR3 region has 14 residues. V lost 7 bases, J lost 2 bases, and 15 bases lay in between. Germline CDR1 and CDR2: LNHDA and SQIVND (reference sequence).

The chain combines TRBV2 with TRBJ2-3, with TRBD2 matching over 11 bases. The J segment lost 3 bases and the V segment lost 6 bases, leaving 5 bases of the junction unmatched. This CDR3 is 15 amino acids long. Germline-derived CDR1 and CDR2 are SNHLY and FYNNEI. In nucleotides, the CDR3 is TGTGCCAGCAGACGACTAGCGGGGTTTACAGATACGCAGTATTTT. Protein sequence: CASRRLAGFTDTQYF.

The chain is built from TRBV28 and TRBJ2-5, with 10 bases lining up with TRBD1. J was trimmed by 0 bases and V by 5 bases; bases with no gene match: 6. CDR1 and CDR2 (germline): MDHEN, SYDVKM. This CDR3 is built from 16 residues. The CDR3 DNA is TGTGCCAGCAGTCTTGTGGGACAGGGGAACCAAGAGACCCAGTACTTC. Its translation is CASSLVGQGNQETQYF.

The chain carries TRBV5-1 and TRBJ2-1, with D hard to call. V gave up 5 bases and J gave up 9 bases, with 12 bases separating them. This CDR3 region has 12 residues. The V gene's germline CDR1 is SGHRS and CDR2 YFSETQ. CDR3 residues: CASSPGQSEQFF. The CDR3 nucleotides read TGCGCCAGCAGTCCCGGGCAGAGTGAGCAGTTCTTC.

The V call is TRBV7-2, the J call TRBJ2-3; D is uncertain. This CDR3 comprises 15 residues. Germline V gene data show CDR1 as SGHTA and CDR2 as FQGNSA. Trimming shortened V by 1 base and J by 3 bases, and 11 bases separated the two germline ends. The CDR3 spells CASSLGVLGTDTQYF. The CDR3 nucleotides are TGTGCCAGCAGCTTAGGGGTTTTGGGGACAGATACGCAGTATTTT.

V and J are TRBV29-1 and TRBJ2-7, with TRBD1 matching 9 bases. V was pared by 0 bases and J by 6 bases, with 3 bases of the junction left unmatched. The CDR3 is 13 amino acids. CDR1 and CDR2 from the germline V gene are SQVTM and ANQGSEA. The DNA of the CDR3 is TGCAGCGTTGAAGAGACAGGGGGAGGCGAGCAGTACTTC. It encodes CSVEETGGGEQYF.

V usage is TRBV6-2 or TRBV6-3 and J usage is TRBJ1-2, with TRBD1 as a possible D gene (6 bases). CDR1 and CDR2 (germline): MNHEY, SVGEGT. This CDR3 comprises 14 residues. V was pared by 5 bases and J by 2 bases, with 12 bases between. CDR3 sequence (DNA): TGTGCCAGCAGTGCGCGGGGGCTCAACTATGGCTACACCTTC. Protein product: CASSARGLNYGYTF.

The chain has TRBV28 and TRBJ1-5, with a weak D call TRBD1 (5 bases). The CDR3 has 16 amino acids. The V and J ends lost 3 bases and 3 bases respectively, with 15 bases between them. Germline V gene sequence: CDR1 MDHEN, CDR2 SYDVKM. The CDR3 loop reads CASSFVTVFNNQPQHF. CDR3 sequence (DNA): TGTGCCAGCAGTTTTGTGACAGTTTTTAACAATCAGCCCCAGCATTTT.

The CDR3 DNA reads TGTGCCAGCAGTTTAGGGGGGGAAGGGAATGAAAAACTGTTTTTT. Protein product: CASSLGGEGNEKLFF. The chain is built from TRBV28 and TRBJ1-4, with D possibly matching TRBD1 (5 bases). The germline V gene has CDR1 MDHEN and CDR2 SYDVKM. CDR3 length: 15 amino acids. V was pared by 2 bases and J by 5 bases, with 12 bases between.

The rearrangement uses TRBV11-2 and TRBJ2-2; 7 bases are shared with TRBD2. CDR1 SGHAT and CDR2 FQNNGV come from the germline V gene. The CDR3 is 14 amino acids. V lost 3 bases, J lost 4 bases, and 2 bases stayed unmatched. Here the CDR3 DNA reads TGTGCCAGCAGCTTTGCGGGGGTCACCGGGGAGCTGTTTTTT. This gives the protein CASSFAGVTGELFF. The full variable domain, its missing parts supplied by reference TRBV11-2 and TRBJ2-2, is EAGVAQSPRYKIIEKRQSVAFWCNPISGHATLYWYQQILGQGPKLLIQFQNNGVVDDSQLPKDRFSAERLKGVDSTLKIQPAKLEDSAVYLCASSFAGVTGELFFGEGSRLTVL.

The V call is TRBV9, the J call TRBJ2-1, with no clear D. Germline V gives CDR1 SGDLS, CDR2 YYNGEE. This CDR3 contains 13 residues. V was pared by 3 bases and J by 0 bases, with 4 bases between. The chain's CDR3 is CASSESSYNEQFF. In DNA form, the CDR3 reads TGTGCCAGCAGCGAAAGCTCCTACAATGAGCAGTTCTTC.

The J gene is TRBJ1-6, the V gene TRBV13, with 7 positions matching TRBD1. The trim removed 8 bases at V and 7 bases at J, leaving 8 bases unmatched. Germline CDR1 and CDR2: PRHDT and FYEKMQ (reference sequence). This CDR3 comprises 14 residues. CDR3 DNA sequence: TGTGCCAGCTCCGGGACAGAAGGGAATTCACCCCTCCACTTT. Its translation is CASSGTEGNSPLHF.